A selection of T cell receptor beta chains follows, all from one sample in a study of shared clonotypes between healthy human individuals. The table came from immunoSEQ multiplex PCR; TCRdb's copy has only in-frame clones and leaves some out. This sample has fewer than 1.4 million clones, with 78% found just once. Source material: memory CD4+ T cells from PBMCs. These receptors were collected from a man aged 18 to 35 in good health. Some clones in this sample may be carry-over from other donors' samples. Each CDR3 is given with its conserved first and last residue. Fields, in order: D gene, V gene, clone size, J gene, CDR3 protein, CDR3 DNA. D genes are given only for firm matches. A clone size is listed for some rows: how often the clone was seen (once, few, many), or a class if it is expanded.

>TRBD1|TRBV7-2|NA|TRBJ1-4
CASSPRQGTNEKLFF
TGTGCCAGCAGCCCGCGACAGGGGACGAATGAAAAACTGTTTTTT
>NA|TRBV28|NA|TRBJ1-1
CASSTTDRPLGTEAFF
TGTGCCAGCAGTACGACGGACCGCCCCTTGGGCACTGAAGCTTTCTTT
>NA|TRBV28|NA|TRBJ2-1
CASSLPQGRDEQFF
TGTGCCAGCAGCTTACCACAGGGGAGGGATGAGCAGTTCTTC
>TRBD1|TRBV30|NA|TRBJ2-5
CAWATGWGETQYF
TGTGCCTGGGCGACAGGGTGGGGGGAGACCCAGTACTTC
>NA|TRBV7-9|NA|TRBJ2-4
CASSLPREGPIQYF
TGTGCCAGCAGCTTACCTCGTGAGGGACCCATTCAGTACTTC
>NA|TRBV9|NA|TRBJ1-3
CASSAHSGNTIYF
TGTGCCAGCAGCGCCCACTCTGGAAACACCATATATTTT
>TRBD1|TRBV6-5|NA|TRBJ1-2
CASSVGTGAQGYTF
TGTGCCAGCAGCGTTGGGACAGGGGCACAAGGCTACACCTTC
>TRBD1|TRBV18|NA|TRBJ2-1
CASSPGTDTFNEQFF
TGTGCCAGCTCACCCGGGACAGACACCTTCAATGAGCAGTTCTTC
>NA|TRBV11-2|NA|TRBJ1-3
CASSPGLNTIYF
TGTGCCAGCAGCCCAGGCTTAAACACCATATATTTT
>NA|TRBV2|NA|TRBJ1-2
CASSVPRRGGSYGYTF
TGTGCCAGCAGTGTTCCCAGAAGGGGAGGAAGCTATGGCTACACCTTC
>NA|TRBV2|NA|TRBJ1-5
CASNEAGANQPQHF
TGTGCCAGCAATGAAGCTGGGGCCAATCAGCCCCAGCATTTT
>NA|TRBV29-1|NA|TRBJ2-7
CSARPSTSYEQYF
TGCAGCGCTCGACCGAGTACCTCCTACGAGCAGTACTTC
>NA|TRBV27|NA|TRBJ2-5
CASSVQRGRETQYF
TGTGCCAGCAGTGTACAACGGGGAAGAGAGACCCAGTACTTC
>TRBD1|TRBV18|NA|TRBJ2-1
CASSLGQGGYNEQFF
TGTGCCAGCTCACTGGGACAGGGGGGTTACAATGAGCAGTTCTTC
>NA|TRBV30|NA|TRBJ2-7
CAWSPGVPEQYF
TGTGCCTGGAGTCCTGGGGTCCCCGAGCAGTACTTC
>NA|TRBV5-1|NA|TRBJ2-7
CASSPLAVGDEQYF
TGCGCCAGCAGCCCTTTAGCGGTTGGAGACGAGCAGTACTTC
>NA|TRBV18|NA|TRBJ1-1
CASSLVGGDTEAFF
TGTGCCAGCTCACTAGTCGGGGGAGACACTGAAGCTTTCTTT
>TRBD2|TRBV7-9|NA|TRBJ2-3
CASSLTSGSRTDTQYF
TGTGCCAGCAGCCTTACTAGCGGGTCCCGCACAGATACGCAGTATTTT
>NA|TRBV5-1|NA|TRBJ2-5
CASSLEALSYQETQYF
TGCGCCAGCAGCCTCGAGGCCCTATCGTACCAAGAGACCCAGTACTTC
>NA|TRBV6-5|NA|TRBJ1-2
CASRLDRFYGYTF
TGTGCCAGCAGACTAGACAGGTTCTATGGCTACACCTTC
>NA|TRBV5-1|once|TRBJ2-7
CASSLQGAKREIPYEQYF
TGCGCCAGCAGCCTACAGGGGGCAAAGCGGGAGATTCCTTACGAGCAGTACTTC
>NA|TRBV11-2|NA|TRBJ2-7
CASSLGAPRRQYF
TGTGCCAGCAGCTTAGGAGCCCCCAGGAGGCAGTACTTC
>NA|TRBV6-6|NA|TRBJ1-5
CASSYSDRNQPQHF
TGTGCCAGCAGTTACTCGGACAGAAATCAGCCCCAGCATTTT
>NA|TRBV4-1|NA|TRBJ2-3
CASSPGGGVASTDTQYF
TGCGCCAGCAGCCCAGGAGGGGGAGTAGCGAGCACAGATACGCAGTATTTT
>NA|TRBV30|NA|TRBJ1-3
CAWERLSESSSSGNTIYF
TGTGCCTGGGAGCGACTCTCTGAGTCTAGTAGCTCTGGAAACACCATATATTTT
>NA|TRBV27|once|TRBJ2-7
CASSTQPIGEQYF
TGTGCCAGCAGTACGCAACCGATCGGCGAGCAGTACTTC
>NA|TRBV5-8|NA|TRBJ1-5
CASSRVGSNQPQHF
TGTGCCAGCAGCCGCGTTGGGTCAAATCAGCCCCAGCATTTT
>NA|TRBV7-2|NA|TRBJ2-2
CASSGRATGELFF
TGTGCCAGCAGCGGAAGGGCCACCGGGGAGCTGTTTTTT
>NA|TRBV7-3|NA|TRBJ2-5
CASSLGGFQETQYF
TGTGCCAGCAGCTTAGGGGGGTTTCAAGAGACCCAGTACTTC
>NA|TRBV11-2|NA|TRBJ2-3
CASSRGDRSTDTQYF
TGTGCCAGCAGCCGAGGGGACCGGAGCACAGATACGCAGTATTTT
>NA|TRBV7-2|NA|TRBJ2-7
CASSLGGSPPYEQYF
TGTGCCAGCAGCTTAGGGGGGAGTCCCCCCTACGAGCAGTACTTC
>NA|TRBV28|NA|TRBJ2-5
CASSSIGVGGTQYF
TGTGCCAGCAGTTCAATAGGGGTCGGAGGGACCCAGTACTTC
>TRBD1|TRBV10-3|NA|TRBJ1-2
CAISGPGQRDLWDGYTF
TGTGCCATCAGTGGTCCGGGACAGAGGGATCTTTGGGATGGCTACACCTTC
>TRBD1|TRBV9|NA|TRBJ2-5
CASSPDRSRQTQYF
TGTGCCAGCTCTCCGGACAGGAGCCGACAGACCCAGTACTTC
>TRBD1|TRBV27|NA|TRBJ2-6
CASSLLGTVHSGANVLTF
TGTGCCAGCAGTTTACTCGGGACAGTCCACTCTGGGGCCAACGTCCTGACTTTC
>TRBD2|TRBV6-5|many|TRBJ2-7
CASSYARGGDEQYF
TGTGCCAGCAGTTACGCCCGGGGGGGGGACGAGCAGTACTTC
>NA|TRBV28|once|TRBJ2-7
CASSPRFRREYEQYF
TGTGCCAGCAGCCCTCGTTTTCGCAGGGAGTACGAGCAGTACTTC
>TRBD1|TRBV18|NA|TRBJ1-1
CASSPSVVRGSPEAFF
TGTGCCAGCTCACCCTCAGTGGTCAGGGGGTCGCCTGAAGCTTTCTTT
>TRBD1|TRBV28|NA|TRBJ1-2
CASSWSRGDYGYTF
TGTGCCAGCAGTTGGAGCAGGGGGGACTATGGCTACACCTTC
>NA|TRBV29-1|once|TRBJ1-2
CSVEDYYGYTF
TGCAGCGTTGAAGATTACTATGGCTACACCTTC
>NA|TRBV28|NA|TRBJ1-1
CASTPGQDTEAFF
TGTGCCAGCACTCCTGGGCAGGACACTGAAGCTTTCTTT
>TRBD2|TRBV28|NA|TRBJ2-3
CASSHRTSGLTDTQYF
TGTGCCAGCAGCCATCGGACTAGCGGGCTCACAGATACGCAGTATTTT
>NA|TRBV2|few|TRBJ1-5
CASSEVEGQPQHF
TGTGCCAGCAGTGAAGTGGAAGGTCAGCCCCAGCATTTT
>NA|TRBV30|NA|TRBJ2-7
CAWGAVYEQYF
TGTGCCTGGGGGGCTGTCTACGAGCAGTACTTC
>NA|TRBV9|NA|TRBJ2-3
CASSGHFGGPTDTQYF
TGTGCCAGCAGCGGTCACTTTGGGGGTCCCACAGATACGCAGTATTTT
>TRBD2|TRBV27|NA|TRBJ2-3
CASSLSGAGISTDTQYF
TGTGCCAGCAGTTTATCAGGAGCGGGGATTAGCACAGATACGCAGTATTTT
>TRBD1|TRBV28|NA|TRBJ2-5
CASRPPRDRDSGTQYF
TGTGCCAGCAGGCCTCCCCGGGACAGGGATTCGGGGACCCAGTACTTC
>NA|TRBV4-1|NA|TRBJ2-2
CASSQEEAGAGELFF
TGCGCCAGCAGCCAAGAAGAAGCGGGTGCCGGGGAGCTGTTTTTT
>NA|TRBV5-1|NA|TRBJ2-1
CASSLGGRGYNEQFF
TGCGCCAGCAGCTTGGGCGGAAGAGGGTACAATGAGCAGTTCTTC
>NA|TRBV7-9|NA|TRBJ2-7
CASSSRDPYQQYF
TGTGCCAGCAGCTCCCGGGACCCTTATCAGCAGTACTTC
>NA|TRBV14|few|TRBJ1-2
CASSQQTSYENYGYTF
TGTGCCAGCAGCCAACAAACCTCGTACGAAAACTATGGCTACACCTTC
>NA|TRBV11-3|once|TRBJ2-1
CASSLAFGGYNEQFF
TGTGCCAGCAGCTTAGCTTTCGGCGGGTACAATGAGCAGTTCTTC
>TRBD1|TRBV27|NA|TRBJ2-1
CASRLTGGNEQFF
TGTGCCAGCAGGCTGACAGGGGGCAATGAGCAGTTCTTC